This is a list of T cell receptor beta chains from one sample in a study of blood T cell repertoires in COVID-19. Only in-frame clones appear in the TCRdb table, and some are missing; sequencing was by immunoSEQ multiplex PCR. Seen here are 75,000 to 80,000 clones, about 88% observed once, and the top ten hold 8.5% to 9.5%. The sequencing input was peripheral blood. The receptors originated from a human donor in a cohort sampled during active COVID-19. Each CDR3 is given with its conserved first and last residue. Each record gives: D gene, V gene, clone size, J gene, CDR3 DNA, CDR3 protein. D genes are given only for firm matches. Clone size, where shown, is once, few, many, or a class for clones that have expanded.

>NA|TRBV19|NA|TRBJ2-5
TGTGCCAGTAGTGGGCGGGCAAGCTTCGGAGAGACCCAGTACTTC
CASSGRASFGETQYF
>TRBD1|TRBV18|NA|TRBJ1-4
TGTGCCAGCTCACCGGACTTGAGGACAGGGGGCAATGAAAAACTGTTTTTT
CASSPDLRTGGNEKLFF
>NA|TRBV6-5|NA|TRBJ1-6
TGTGCCAGCAGTTACATCGAGGGAACCTTAAATTCACCCCTCCACTTT
CASSYIEGTLNSPLHF
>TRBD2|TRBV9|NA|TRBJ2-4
TGTGCCAGCAGCGCTACTAGCGGGGCCAAAAACATTCAGTACTTC
CASSATSGAKNIQYF
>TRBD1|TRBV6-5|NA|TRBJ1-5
TGTGCCAGCAGTTACCGGGACAGGGCTCCGCGTCAGCCCCAGCATTTT
CASSYRDRAPRQPQHF
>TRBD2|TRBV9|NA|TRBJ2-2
TGTGCCAGCAGCGTAGGTAATAGCGGGGTCACCGGGGAGCTGTTTTTT
CASSVGNSGVTGELFF
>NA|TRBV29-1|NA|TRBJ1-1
TGCAGCGCCAAAAACAGGGTTAACACTGAAGCTTTCTTT
CSAKNRVNTEAFF
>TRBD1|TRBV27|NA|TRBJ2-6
TGTGCCAGCAAGGGGGCCGGTGGGGCCAACGTCCTGACTTTC
CASKGAGGANVLTF
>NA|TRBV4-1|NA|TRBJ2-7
TGCGCCAGCAGCCCTGACATCGCCTACGAGCAGTACTTC
CASSPDIAYEQYF
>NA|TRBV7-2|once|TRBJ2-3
TGTGCCAGCAGCTTACTACGGGATACGCAGTATTTT
CASSLLRDTQYF
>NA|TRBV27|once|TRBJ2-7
TGTGCCAGCATTTCCACCACAGGGTACGAGCAGTACTTC
CASISTTGYEQYF
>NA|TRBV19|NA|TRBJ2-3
TGTGCCAGTAGTATTGGGGGCAGCACAGATACGCAGTATTTT
CASSIGGSTDTQYF
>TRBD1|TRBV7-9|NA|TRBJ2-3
TGTGCCAGCAGCTTGACAGGGAGCACAGATACGCAGTATTTT
CASSLTGSTDTQYF
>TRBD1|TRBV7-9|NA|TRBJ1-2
TGTGCCAGCAGCTTGGCAGGGGGCTACTATGGCTACACCTTC
CASSLAGGYYGYTF
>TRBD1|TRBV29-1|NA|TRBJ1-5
TGCAGCGTTGTAACCGGGACAGGGGGTCAGCCCCAGCATTTT
CSVVTGTGGQPQHF
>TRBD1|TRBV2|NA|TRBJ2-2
TGTGCCAGCAGTTACCGGGACAGGGGTGACGGGGAGCTGTTTTTT
CASSYRDRGDGELFF